The 26 T cell receptor beta chains below were found in one sample sequenced in a study of molecular identifiers for immune sequencing clone quantification. TCRdb re-derived calls from the PCR reads in MiXCR, one entry per CDR3 protein. The repertoire has roughly 300,000 distinct CDR3 sequences, roughly 24% of them found once; the top ten carry approximately 0.74%. The sample was naive CD8+ T cells from blood, with Jurkat cell RNA spiked in. The subset is: FACS-sorted CD8+CD4-CCR7+CD45RA+ naive T cells. The receptors shown here come from a human donor in good health. Some libraries in this study had Jurkat cell RNA spiked in.

In its sample, this clonotype was seen many times. This chain joins TRBV7-9 and TRBJ1-2; D gene uncertain. Germline V gene lookup returns CDR1 SEHNR and CDR2 FQNEAQ (reference sequence). This CDR3 is built from 10 residues. V was clipped by 5 bases and J by 4 bases, with 2 bases between them. CDR3 protein: CASSVYGYTF. The CDR3 DNA follows: TGTGCCAGCAGCGTCTATGGCTACACCTTC.

The chain has TRBV27 and TRBJ1-2, with TRBD1 as a possible D gene (5 bases). This CDR3 is built from 16 residues. Trimming cost V 0 bases and J 2 bases, with 13 bases left between them. The V gene's germline CDR1 is MNHEY and CDR2 SMNVEV (reference sequence). The DNA of the CDR3 is TGTGCCAGCAGTTTATCCGGGCAGGGCTTCAACTATGGCTACACCTTC. Translation: CASSLSGQGFNYGYTF.

This clonotype was detected ten times or more. This rearrangement joins TRBV6-9 to TRBJ1-1; D is uncertain. This CDR3 is built from 14 residues. V was cut by 0 bases and J by 2 bases, with 7 bases left in between. Germline-derived CDR1 and CDR2 are MNHGY and SVAAGI. CDR3 sequence (DNA): TGTGCCAGCAGTTATTCGGCAGCCAACACTGAAGCTTTCTTT. It specifies CASSYSAANTEAFF.

This clonotype was detected ten times or more. The chain employs TRBV6-5 and TRBJ1-5, with 9 bases identical to TRBD1. J gave up 7 bases and V 6 bases, and 7 bases lay outside the gene matches. CDR3 length equals 14 residues. In germline, CDR1 is MNHEY, CDR2 SVGAGI. CDR3 sequence: CASRLGQGNQPQHF. In DNA form, the CDR3 reads TGTGCCAGCAGACTGGGACAGGGTAACCAGCCCCAGCATTTT.

This clonotype has a count of ten or more. One junction end disagrees with the germline gene, perhaps due to a read error. The J gene is TRBJ2-7, the V gene TRBV7-9; 7 nucleotides line up with TRBD2. The CDR3 length is 15 residues. Germline CDR1 reads SEHNR; CDR2 reads FQNEAQ (reference sequence). In nucleotides, the CDR3 is TGTGCCGGCAGCCGCAGCGGGGCCAACTCCTACGAGCAGTACTTC. Protein sequence: CAGSRSGANSYEQYF.

This clonotype was seen repeatedly, ten times or more. The chain employs TRBV4-1 and TRBJ1-1, with 9 nucleotides matching TRBD1. CDR1 is MGHRA and CDR2 is YSYEKL in the germline V gene. The CDR3 has 16 amino acids. V lost 4 bases to trimming and J lost 4 bases; unmatched junction nucleotides: 10. The CDR3 loop is CASSLNPGQGTTEAFF. The CDR3 DNA reads TGCGCCAGCAGCCTCAACCCGGGACAGGGTACCACTGAAGCTTTCTTT.

The V gene is TRBV27, the J gene TRBJ2-1; TRBD2 agrees at 9 bases. CDR1 is MNHEY and CDR2 is SMNVEV in the germline V gene (reference sequence). This CDR3 is 15 amino acids long. J was trimmed by 4 bases and V by 8 bases; bases with no gene match: 9. In DNA form, the CDR3 reads TGTGCCAGCGCCCGAGCGGGAGGCTCTTACAATGAGCAGTTCTTC. It is translated as CASARAGGSYNEQFF.

About this clonotype: One base away lies a much larger clone, so this may be a sequencing read error. This rearrangement joins TRBV19 to TRBJ2-5; 8 bases fit TRBD1. The CDR3 loop spans 14 amino acids. V lost 4 bases, J lost 4 bases, and 5 bases stayed unmatched. Germline V gene sequence: CDR1 LNHDA, CDR2 SQIVND (reference sequence). DNA for the CDR3: TGTGCCAGTAGTAGCCCGACAGGGGTAGAGACCCAGTACTTC. It is translated as CASSSPTGVETQYF.

As to this clonotype: In this CDR3 the conserved last residue, phenylalanine or tryptophan, is missing, so a read error is likely. The V gene is TRBV29-1, the J gene TRBJ2-5; TRBD2 agrees at 10 bases. CDR1 and CDR2 from the germline V gene are SQVTM and ANQGSEA. The CDR3 has 13 amino acids. The CDR3 nucleotides read TGCAGCGTAGAAGCGGGAGGGGAGGAGACCCAGTACTCC. It codes for CSVEAGGEETQYS.

This clonotype was seen a few times. The gene calls are TRBV2 and TRBJ2-6; D ambiguous. Germline assignment: CDR1 SNHLY and CDR2 FYNNEI. This CDR3 has 15 amino acids. Trimming left V 3 bases short and J 0 bases short, with 6 bases between. The DNA of the CDR3 is TGTGCCAGCAGTGAGCGGAGCTCTGGGGCCAACGTCCTGACTTTC. It yields the protein CASSERSSGANVLTF.

This clonotype came up a few times. The chain uses TRBV12-3 or TRBV12-4 and TRBJ2-1; TRBD2 matches 13 bases. Germline trimming cut 6 bases from V and 6 bases from J; bases unmatched to any gene: 8. This CDR3 comprises 16 residues. In DNA form, the CDR3 reads TGTGCCAGCAGCTCCGGAGGACTAGCGGGGGTCAATGAGCAGTTCTTC. It yields the protein CASSSGGLAGVNEQFF.

This clonotype was counted at least ten times. The gene calls are TRBV19 and TRBJ1-4; 7 nucleotides agree with TRBD1. V shed 9 bases, J shed 0 bases, and the junction held 4 bases outside the gene matches. This CDR3 region has 14 residues. Germline loops: CDR1 LNHDA, CDR2 SQIVND (reference sequence). The CDR3 nucleotides are TGTGCCAGCAGTGGGACAGCAACTAATGAAAAACTGTTTTTT. This encodes CASSGTATNEKLFF.

The chain couples TRBV10-3 to TRBJ1-3, with D uncertain. V was pared by 4 bases and J by 0 bases, with 19 bases between. The CDR3 is 18 amino acids. Germline V gene lookup returns CDR1 ENHRY and CDR2 SYGVKD. The chain's CDR3 is CAISGPDRTGFSGNTIYF. The CDR3 bases are TGTGCCATCAGTGGCCCGGATCGGACTGGATTCTCTGGAAACACCATATATTTT.

This clonotype was recorded a few times. The chain employs TRBV6-2 or TRBV6-3 and TRBJ2-3, with D unclear. The V and J ends lost 4 bases and 6 bases respectively, with 20 bases between them. Germline assignment: CDR1 MNHEY and CDR2 SVGEGT. This CDR3 has 16 residues. The CDR3 sequence is CASSWVRPAPVDTQYF. As DNA, the CDR3 is TGTGCCAGCAGTTGGGTGAGGCCCGCGCCGGTGGATACGCAGTATTTT.

Notes on this clonotype: It may be a read error: a sequence one base away is much more abundant. The chain combines TRBV6-1 with TRBJ2-1; D unresolved. Germline lookup yields CDR1 MNHNS and CDR2 SASEGT. CDR3 length: 14 residues. This CDR3 is CASMKFGSPDEQLF. The CDR3 DNA reads as TGTGCCAGCATGAAGTTTGGTTCTCCCGATGAGCAGCTCTTC.

With respect to this clonotype: The junction departs from germline at one end; a sequencing error may be responsible. The chain employs TRBV29-1 and TRBJ1-1, with 7 positions matching TRBD1. Germline values: CDR1 SQVTM, CDR2 ANQGSEA. The CDR3 consists of 12 residues. The CDR3 loop reads CSVVGQNTGAFF. The CDR3 coding sequence is TGCAGCGTTGTGGGACAGAACACTGGAGCTTTCTTT. Variable domain in full (rest from reference TRBV29-1 and TRBJ1-1): SAVISQKPSRDICQRGTSLTIQCQVDSQVTMMFWYRQQPGQSLTLIATANQGSEATYESGFVIDKFPISRPNLTFSTLTVSNMSPEDSSIYLCSVVGQNTGAFFGQGTRLTVV.

This clonotype was counted ten times or more. The chain combines TRBV6-2 or TRBV6-3 with TRBJ1-1, with a tentative D call TRBD1 (5 bases). Germline CDR1 MNHEY, CDR2 SVGEGT. The CDR3 contains 14 residues. V gave up 2 bases and J gave up 5 bases, with 12 bases separating them. The CDR3 coding sequence is TGTGCCAGCAGTTACGCAGGGCCGAGGACTGAAGCTTTCTTT. This encodes CASSYAGPRTEAFF.

This clonotype has ten or more counts. V is TRBV30 and J is TRBJ1-5; TRBD1 matches at 8 bases. Germline CDR1 GTSNPN, CDR2 SVGIG (reference sequence). J was trimmed by 0 bases and V by 1 base; bases with no gene match: 8. The CDR3 length is 17 residues. In DNA, the CDR3 is TGTGCCTGGAGTGCCGGACAGGGTGGCCTTAGCAATCAGCCCCAGCATTTT. It specifies CAWSAGQGGLSNQPQHF.

The sample holds many counts of this clonotype. This chain uses TRBV6-5 with TRBJ2-1, with TRBD1 identical over 7 bases. The CDR3 loop spans 17 amino acids. CDR1 is MNHEY and CDR2 is SVGAGI in the germline V gene. With V trimmed by 5 bases and J by 9 bases, 19 bases remained unmatched. CDR3 residues: CASSHATGQAVLGEQFF. CDR3 DNA sequence: TGTGCCAGCAGTCATGCGACCGGACAGGCAGTACTCGGTGAGCAGTTCTTC.

This clonotype has ten or more counts. The J gene is TRBJ1-3, the V gene TRBV9, with D hard to call. The CDR3 consists of 15 residues. The germline V gene has CDR1 SGDLS and CDR2 YYNGEE. Deletions cut 4 bases from V and 0 bases from J, with 11 bases between. In DNA, the CDR3 is TGTGCCAGCAGCCGGACTGAACTCTCTGGAAACACCATATATTTT. As protein: CASSRTELSGNTIYF.

This clonotype was seen many times. The chain is built from TRBV19 and TRBJ2-2, with D perhaps matching TRBD1 (5 bases). The CDR3 covers 15 residues. Trimming stripped 3 bases from V and 1 base from J, with 9 bases between. Germline CDR1 LNHDA, CDR2 SQIVND (reference sequence). As DNA, the CDR3 is TGTGCCAGTAGTATTCGGCAGGGGAACACCGGGGAGCTGTTTTTT. Translation: CASSIRQGNTGELFF.

The sample holds a few counts of this clonotype. The rearrangement uses TRBV27 and TRBJ1-4, with 10 positions matching TRBD1. CDR1 and CDR2 (germline): MNHEY, SMNVEV (reference sequence). The CDR3 extends over 16 amino acids. Unmatched junction bases numbered 3, after V lost 2 bases and J lost 3 bases. The CDR3 is CASSLDRGQANEKLFF. The CDR3 DNA is TGTGCCAGCAGTTTAGACAGGGGGCAGGCTAATGAAAAACTGTTTTTT. Looking up the rest from reference TRBV27 and TRBJ1-4 gives the full variable domain: EAQVTQNPRYLITVTGKKLTVTCSQNMNHEYMSWYRQDPGLGLRQIYYSMNVEVTDKGDVPEGYKVSRKEKRNFPLILESPSPNQTSLYFCASSLDRGQANEKLFFGSGTQLSVL.

This clonotype has more than one count but fewer than ten. The chain combines TRBV4-1 with TRBJ1-5; D uncertain. The V end lost 0 bases, the J end lost 8 bases, and 14 bases lay between the germline ends. Germline values: CDR1 MGHRA, CDR2 YSYEKL. The CDR3 totals 15 residues. DNA of the CDR3: TGCGCCAGCAGCCAAGATACCGGCCGATACGAGCCCCAGCATTTT. It codes for CASSQDTGRYEPQHF.

V and J are TRBV4-3 and TRBJ2-7; D not resolved. The V and J ends lost 1 base and 2 bases respectively, with 12 bases between them. Germline assignment: CDR1 LGHNA and CDR2 YSLEER. This CDR3 has 15 residues. The CDR3 DNA reads TGCGCCAGCAGCCAAGGTATGGGTAATACCTACGAGCAGTACTTC. This encodes CASSQGMGNTYEQYF.

This clonotype was counted only a few times. The chain is built from TRBV3-1 and TRBJ2-4; perhaps TRBD1 as D (6 bases). Between the trimmed V and J ends, which lost 1 base and 8 bases, there was a span of 15 bases. CDR3 size: 15 residues. Germline assignment: CDR1 LGHDT and CDR2 YNNKEL (reference sequence). The CDR3: CASSQVAGALDIQYF. The CDR3 coding sequence is TGTGCCAGCAGCCAAGTTGCAGGGGCCCTGGACATTCAGTACTTC. Combining the CDR3 with reference TRBV3-1 and TRBJ2-4 gives the whole variable domain DTAVSQTPKYLVTQMGNDKSIKCEQNLGHDTMYWYKQDSKKFLKIMFSYNNKELIINETVPNRFSPKSPDKAHLNLHINSLELGDSAVYFCASSQVAGALDIQYFGAGTRLSVL.

This clonotype was counted between two and nine times. V and J are TRBV10-3 and TRBJ2-3; D is ambiguous. V gave up 2 bases and J gave up 5 bases, with 8 bases separating them. This CDR3 has 13 residues. CDR1 ENHRY and CDR2 SYGVKD come from the germline V gene. CDR3 nucleotide sequence: TGTGCCATCAGTGAGCCCCCCGAAGATACGCAGTATTTT. It codes for CAISEPPEDTQYF.